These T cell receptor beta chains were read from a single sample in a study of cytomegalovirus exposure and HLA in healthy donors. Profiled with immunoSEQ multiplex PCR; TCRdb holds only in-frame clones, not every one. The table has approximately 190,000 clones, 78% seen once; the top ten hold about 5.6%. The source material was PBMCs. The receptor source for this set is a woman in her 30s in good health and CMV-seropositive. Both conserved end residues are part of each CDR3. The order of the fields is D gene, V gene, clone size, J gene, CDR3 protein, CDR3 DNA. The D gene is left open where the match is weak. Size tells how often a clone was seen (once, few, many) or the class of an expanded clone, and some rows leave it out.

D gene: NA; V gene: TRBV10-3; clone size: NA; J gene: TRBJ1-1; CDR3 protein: CAISDTRASNTEAFF; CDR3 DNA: TGTGCCATCAGTGACACCAGGGCGAGTAACACTGAAGCTTTCTTT
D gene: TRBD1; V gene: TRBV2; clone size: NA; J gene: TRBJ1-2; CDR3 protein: CASSEAGTGHDINYGYTF; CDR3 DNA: TGTGCCAGCAGTGAAGCCGGGACAGGCCACGATATTAACTATGGCTACACCTTC
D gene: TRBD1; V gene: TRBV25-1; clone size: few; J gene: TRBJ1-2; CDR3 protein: CASSPGTGPYGYTF; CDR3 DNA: TGTGCCAGCAGTCCCGGGACAGGGCCATATGGCTACACCTTC
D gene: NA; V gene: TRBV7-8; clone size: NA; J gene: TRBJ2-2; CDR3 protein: CASSPGTLLSGGLNTGELFF; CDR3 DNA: TGTGCCAGCAGCCCCGGGACACTTCTCTCGGGCGGACTCAACACCGGGGAGCTGTTTTTT
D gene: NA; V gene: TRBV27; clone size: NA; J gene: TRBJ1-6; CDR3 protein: CAVGANSPLHF; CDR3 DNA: TGTGCCGTAGGGGCAAATTCACCCCTCCACTTT
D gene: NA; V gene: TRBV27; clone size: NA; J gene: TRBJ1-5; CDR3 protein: CASRKGYSNQPQHF; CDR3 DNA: TGTGCCAGCCGAAAGGGGTATAGCAATCAGCCCCAGCATTTT
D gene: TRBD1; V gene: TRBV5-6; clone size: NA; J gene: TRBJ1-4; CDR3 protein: CASSLQGVGRDEKLFF; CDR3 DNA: TGTGCCAGCAGCTTACAGGGGGTCGGTCGGGATGAAAAACTGTTTTTT
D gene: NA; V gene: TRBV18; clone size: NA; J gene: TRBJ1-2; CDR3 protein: CASSLDGRWRDGYTF; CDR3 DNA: TGTGCCAGCTCACTAGACGGGAGATGGAGGGATGGCTACACCTTC
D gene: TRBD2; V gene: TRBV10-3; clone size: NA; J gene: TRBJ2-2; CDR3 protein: CAISDILGSGKGGELFF; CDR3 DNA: TGTGCCATCAGTGATATCCTCGGTAGCGGGAAGGGGGGGGAGCTGTTTTTT
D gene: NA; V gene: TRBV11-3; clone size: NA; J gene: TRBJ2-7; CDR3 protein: CASSLRSDEQYF; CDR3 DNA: TGTGCCAGCAGCTTGAGGTCGGACGAGCAGTACTTC
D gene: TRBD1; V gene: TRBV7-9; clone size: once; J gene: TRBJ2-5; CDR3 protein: CASSLTRTGGRRETQYF; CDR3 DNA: TGTGCCAGCAGCTTAACCCGGACAGGGGGCCGGCGGGAGACCCAGTACTTC
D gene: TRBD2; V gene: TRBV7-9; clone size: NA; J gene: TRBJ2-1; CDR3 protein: CASSPLAGAHEQFF; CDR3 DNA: TGTGCCAGCAGCCCTCTAGCGGGGGCACATGAGCAGTTCTTC
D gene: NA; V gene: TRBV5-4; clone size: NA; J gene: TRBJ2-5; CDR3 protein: CASSLTGFGETQYF; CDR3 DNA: TGTGCCAGCAGCTTGACAGGGTTCGGAGAGACCCAGTACTTC
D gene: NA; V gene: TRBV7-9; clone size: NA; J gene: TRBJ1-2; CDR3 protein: CASSLALRVDRMRFYGYTF; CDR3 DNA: TGTGCCAGCAGCTTAGCGCTTAGGGTCGACAGGATGAGGTTCTATGGCTACACCTTC
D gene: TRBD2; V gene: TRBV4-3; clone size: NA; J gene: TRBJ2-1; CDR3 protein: CASTMVGGTYNEQFF; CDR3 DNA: TGCGCCAGCACCATGGTGGGGGGGACCTACAATGAGCAGTTCTTC
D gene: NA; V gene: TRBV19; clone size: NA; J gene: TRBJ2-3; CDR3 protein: CASRMGTDTQYF; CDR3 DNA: TGTGCCTCCAGGATGGGCACAGATACGCAGTATTTT
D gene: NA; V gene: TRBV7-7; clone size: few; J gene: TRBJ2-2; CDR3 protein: CASKGDGELFF; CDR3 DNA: TGTGCTAGCAAGGGAGACGGGGAGCTGTTTTTT
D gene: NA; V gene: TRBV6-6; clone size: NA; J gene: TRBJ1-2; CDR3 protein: CASSLAGDGYTF; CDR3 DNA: TGTGCCAGCAGTTTGGCAGGGGATGGCTACACCTTC
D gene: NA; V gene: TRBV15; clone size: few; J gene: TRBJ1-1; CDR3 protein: CATSGTTYTEAFF; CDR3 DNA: TGTGCCACCAGCGGGACTACCTACACTGAAGCTTTCTTT
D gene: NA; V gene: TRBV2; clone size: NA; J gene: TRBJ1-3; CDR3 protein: CASTSNTIYF; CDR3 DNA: TGTGCCAGCACTTCGAACACCATATATTTT
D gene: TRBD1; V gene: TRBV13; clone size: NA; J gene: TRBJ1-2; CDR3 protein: CASSPQQGALSGYTF; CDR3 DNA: TGTGCCAGCAGCCCTCAGCAGGGGGCGTTAAGTGGCTACACCTTC
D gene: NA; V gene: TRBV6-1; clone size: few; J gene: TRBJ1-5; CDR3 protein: CASSETANQPQHF; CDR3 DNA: TGTGCCAGCAGTGAAACAGCTAATCAGCCCCAGCATTTT
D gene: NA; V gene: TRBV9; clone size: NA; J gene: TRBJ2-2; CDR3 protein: CASSVGWRGGELFF; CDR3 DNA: TGTGCCAGCAGCGTAGGCTGGCGGGGCGGGGAGCTGTTTTTT
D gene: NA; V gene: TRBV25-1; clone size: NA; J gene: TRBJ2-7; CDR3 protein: CASSAGYEQYF; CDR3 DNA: TGTGCCAGCAGTGCCGGCTACGAGCAGTACTTC
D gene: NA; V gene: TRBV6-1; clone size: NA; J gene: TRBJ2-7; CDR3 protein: CASSLEQVSYEQYF; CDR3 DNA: TGTGCCAGCAGTTTGGAACAGGTTAGCTACGAGCAGTACTTC
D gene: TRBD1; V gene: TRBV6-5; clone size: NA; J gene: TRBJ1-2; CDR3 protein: CASSWDRAVGYTF; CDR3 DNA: TGTGCCAGCAGTTGGGACAGGGCAGTTGGCTACACCTTC
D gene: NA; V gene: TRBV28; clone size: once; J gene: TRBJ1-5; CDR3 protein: CASRDTFNQPQHF; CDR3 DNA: TGTGCCAGCAGGGACACCTTTAATCAGCCCCAGCATTTT